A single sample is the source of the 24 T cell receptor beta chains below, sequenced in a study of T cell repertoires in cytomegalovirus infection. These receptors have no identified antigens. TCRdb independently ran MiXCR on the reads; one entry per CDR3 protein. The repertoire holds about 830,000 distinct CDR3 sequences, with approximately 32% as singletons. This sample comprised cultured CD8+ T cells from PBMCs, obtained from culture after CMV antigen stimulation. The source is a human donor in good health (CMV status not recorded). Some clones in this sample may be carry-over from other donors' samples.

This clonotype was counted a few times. CDR3 sequence (DNA): TGCGCCAGCAGCCCCCCGGGGGGAGCCGAGCAGTACTTC. Residues: CASSPPGGAEQYF. J is TRBJ2-7 and V is TRBV5-1; 7 bases match TRBD2. V lost 4 bases, J lost 6 bases, and 7 bases stayed unmatched. Germline V gives CDR1 SGHRS, CDR2 YFSETQ. This CDR3 has 13 amino acids.

The CDR3, as DNA: TGTGCCAGCAGTTACTCAGGGGGCGCATATGAAAAACTGTTTTTT. Its protein is CASSYSGGAYEKLFF. This chain connects TRBV6-5 to TRBJ1-4; 7 positions match TRBD1. Germline trimming cut 0 bases from V and 6 bases from J; bases unmatched to any gene: 4. Germline loops: CDR1 MNHEY, CDR2 SVGAGI. The CDR3 extends over 15 amino acids.

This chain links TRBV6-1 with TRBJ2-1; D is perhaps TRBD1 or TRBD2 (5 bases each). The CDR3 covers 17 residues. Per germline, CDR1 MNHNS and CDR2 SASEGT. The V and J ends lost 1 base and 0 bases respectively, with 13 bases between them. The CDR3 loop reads CASSEGGYLSSYNEQFF. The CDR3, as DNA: TGTGCCAGCAGTGAAGGGGGGTATCTAAGCTCCTACAATGAGCAGTTCTTC.

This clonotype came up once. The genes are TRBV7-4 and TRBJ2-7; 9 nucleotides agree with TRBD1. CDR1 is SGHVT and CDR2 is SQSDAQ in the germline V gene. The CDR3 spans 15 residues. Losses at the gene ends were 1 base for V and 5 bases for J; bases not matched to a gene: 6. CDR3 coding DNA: TGTGCCAGCAGCTTAGGCACAGGGGGCAGGGACGAGCAGTACGTC. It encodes CASSLGTGGRDEQYV.

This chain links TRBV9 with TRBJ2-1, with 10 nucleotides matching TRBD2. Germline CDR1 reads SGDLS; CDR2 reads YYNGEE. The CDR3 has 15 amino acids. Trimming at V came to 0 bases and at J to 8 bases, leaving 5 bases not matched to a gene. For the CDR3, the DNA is TGTGCCAGCAGCGTAGCCGGGACTAGCGTCGATGAGCAGTTCTTC. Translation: CASSVAGTSVDEQFF. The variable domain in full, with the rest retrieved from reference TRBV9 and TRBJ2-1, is DSGVTQTPKHLITATGQRVTLRCSPRSGDLSVYWYQQSLDQGLQFLIQYYNGEERAKGNILERFSAQQFPDLHSELNLSSLELGDSALYFCASSVAGTSVDEQFFGPGTRLTVL.

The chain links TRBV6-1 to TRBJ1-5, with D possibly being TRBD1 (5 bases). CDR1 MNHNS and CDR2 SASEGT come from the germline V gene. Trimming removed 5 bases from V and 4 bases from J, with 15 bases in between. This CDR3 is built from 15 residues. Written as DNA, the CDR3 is TGTGCCAGCAGTAAAGACAGTGACCCAAATCAGCCCCAGCATTTT. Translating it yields CASSKDSDPNQPQHF.

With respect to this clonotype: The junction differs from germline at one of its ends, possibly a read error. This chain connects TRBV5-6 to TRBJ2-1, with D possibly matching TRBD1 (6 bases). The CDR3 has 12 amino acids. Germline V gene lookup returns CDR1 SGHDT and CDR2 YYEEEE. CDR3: CASSTGFGEQFF. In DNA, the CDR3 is TGTGCCAGCAGTACAGGGTTTGGTGAGCAGTTCTTT.

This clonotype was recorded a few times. The CDR3, as DNA: TGCAGTGCTAGAGATGAGGCAGGGGCTGGAAGGGAGACCCAGTACTTC. Amino acid sequence: CSARDEAGAGRETQYF. The chain couples TRBV20-1 to TRBJ2-5; perhaps TRBD1 as D (6 bases). CDR1 and CDR2 from the germline V gene are DFQATT and SNEGSKA (reference sequence). Trimming stripped 0 bases from V and 5 bases from J, with 19 bases between. The CDR3 covers 16 residues.

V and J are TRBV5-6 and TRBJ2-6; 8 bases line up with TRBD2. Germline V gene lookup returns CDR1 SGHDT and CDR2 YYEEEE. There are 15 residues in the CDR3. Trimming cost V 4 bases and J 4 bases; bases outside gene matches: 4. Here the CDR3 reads CASSRSGVGANVLTF. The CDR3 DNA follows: TGTGCCAGCAGCCGTAGCGGGGTAGGGGCCAACGTCCTGACTTTC.

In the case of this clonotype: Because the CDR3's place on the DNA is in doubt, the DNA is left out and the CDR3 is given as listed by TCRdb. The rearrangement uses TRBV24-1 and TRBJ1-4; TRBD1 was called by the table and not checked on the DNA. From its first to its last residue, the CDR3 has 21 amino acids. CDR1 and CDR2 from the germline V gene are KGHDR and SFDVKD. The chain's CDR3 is CATSDSSDRANFLQLMKNCFF.

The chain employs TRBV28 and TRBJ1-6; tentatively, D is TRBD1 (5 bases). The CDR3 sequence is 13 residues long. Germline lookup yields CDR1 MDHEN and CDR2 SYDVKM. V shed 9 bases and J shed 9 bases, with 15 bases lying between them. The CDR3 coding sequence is TGTGCCAGTTTTCTAGGGGAGGGTTCACCCCTCCACTTT. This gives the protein CASFLGEGSPLHF.

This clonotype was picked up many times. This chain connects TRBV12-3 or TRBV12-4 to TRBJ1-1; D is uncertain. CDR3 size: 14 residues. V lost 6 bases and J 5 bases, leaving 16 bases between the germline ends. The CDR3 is CASRTRPLRTEAFF. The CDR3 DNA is TGTGCCAGCAGGACCCGTCCCTTGAGGACTGAAGCTTTCTTT.

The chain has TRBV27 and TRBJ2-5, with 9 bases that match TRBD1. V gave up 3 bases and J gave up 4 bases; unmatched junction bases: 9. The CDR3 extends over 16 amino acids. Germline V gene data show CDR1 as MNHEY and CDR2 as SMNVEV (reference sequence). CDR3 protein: CASSFVDRGIRETQYF. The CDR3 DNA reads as TGTGCCAGCAGTTTTGTAGACAGGGGGATCCGAGAGACCCAGTACTTC.

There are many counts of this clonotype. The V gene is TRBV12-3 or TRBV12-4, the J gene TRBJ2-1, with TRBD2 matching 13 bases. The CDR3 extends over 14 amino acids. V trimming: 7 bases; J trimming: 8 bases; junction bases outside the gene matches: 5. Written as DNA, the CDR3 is TGTGCCAGCATGGGACTAGCGGGGTTATATGAGCAGTTCTTC. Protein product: CASMGLAGLYEQFF.

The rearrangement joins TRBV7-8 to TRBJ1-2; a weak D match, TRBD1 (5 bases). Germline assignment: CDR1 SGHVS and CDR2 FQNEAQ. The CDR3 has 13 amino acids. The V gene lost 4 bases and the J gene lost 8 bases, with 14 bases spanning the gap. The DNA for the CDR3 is TGTGCCAGCAGCTCCGGGACCTCAAGGGGCTACACCTTC. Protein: CASSSGTSRGYTF. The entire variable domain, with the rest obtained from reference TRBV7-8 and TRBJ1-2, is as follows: GAGVSQSPRYKVAKRGQDVALRCDPISGHVSLFWYQQALGQGPEFLTYFQNEAQLDKSGLPSDRFFAERPEGSVSTLKIQRTQQEDSAVYLCASSSGTSRGYTFGSGTRLTVV.

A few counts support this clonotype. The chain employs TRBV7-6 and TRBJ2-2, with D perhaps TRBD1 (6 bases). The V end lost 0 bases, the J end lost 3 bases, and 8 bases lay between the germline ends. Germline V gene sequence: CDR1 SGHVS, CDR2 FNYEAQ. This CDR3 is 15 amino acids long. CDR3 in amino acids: CASSLATGYTGELFF. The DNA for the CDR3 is TGTGCCAGCAGCTTAGCGACAGGATACACCGGGGAGCTGTTTTTT.

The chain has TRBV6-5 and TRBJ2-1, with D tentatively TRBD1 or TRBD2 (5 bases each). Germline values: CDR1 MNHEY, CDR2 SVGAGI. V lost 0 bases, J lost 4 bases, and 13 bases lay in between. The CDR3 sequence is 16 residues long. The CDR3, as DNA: TGTGCCAGCAGTTACTCGATATCGGGGCCTTACAATGAGCAGTTCTTC. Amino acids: CASSYSISGPYNEQFF.

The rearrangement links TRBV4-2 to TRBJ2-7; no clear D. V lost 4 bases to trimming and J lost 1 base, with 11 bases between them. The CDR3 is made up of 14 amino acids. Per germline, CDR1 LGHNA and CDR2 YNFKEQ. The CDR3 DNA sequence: TGTGCCAGCAGCCCGAATTCGGCGTCCTACGAGCAGTACGTC. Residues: CASSPNSASYEQYV.

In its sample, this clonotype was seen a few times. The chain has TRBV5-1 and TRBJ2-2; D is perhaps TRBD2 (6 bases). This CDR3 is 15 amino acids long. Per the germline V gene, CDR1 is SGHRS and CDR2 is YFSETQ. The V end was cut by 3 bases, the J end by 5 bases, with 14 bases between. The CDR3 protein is CASSSLLAGTGELFF. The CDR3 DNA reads TGCGCCAGCAGCTCCCTACTCGCGGGGACCGGGGAGCTGTTTTTT.

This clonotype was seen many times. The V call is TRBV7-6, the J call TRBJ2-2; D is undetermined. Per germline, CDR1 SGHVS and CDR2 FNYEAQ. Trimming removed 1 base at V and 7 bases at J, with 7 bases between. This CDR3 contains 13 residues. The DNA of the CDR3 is TGTGCCAGCAGCTTAGGTAGAGGCGGGGAGCTGTTTTTT. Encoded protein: CASSLGRGGELFF. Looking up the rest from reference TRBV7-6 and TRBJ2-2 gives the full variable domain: GAGVSQSPRYKVTKRGQDVALRCDPISGHVSLYWYRQALGQGPEFLTYFNYEAQQDKSGLPNDRFSAERPEGSISTLTIQRTEQRDSAMYRCASSLGRGGELFFGEGSRLTVL.

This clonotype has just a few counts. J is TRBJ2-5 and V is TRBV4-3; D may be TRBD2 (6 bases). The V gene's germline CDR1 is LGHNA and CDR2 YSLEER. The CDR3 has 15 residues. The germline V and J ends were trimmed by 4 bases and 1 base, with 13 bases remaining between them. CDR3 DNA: TGCGCCAGCAGCCGCGAGTTAGCGGTCCAAGAGACCCAGTACTTC. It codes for CASSRELAVQETQYF.

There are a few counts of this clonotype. CDR3 sequence: CASSQDLGRGTEAFF. As DNA, the CDR3 is TGTGCCAGCAGCCAAGATCTCGGCAGGGGCACTGAAGCTTTCTTT. V gene TRBV4-2 combines with J gene TRBJ1-1; D is possibly TRBD1 (6 bases). V lost 0 bases and J lost 4, with 12 bases in between. Germline CDR1 LGHNA, CDR2 YNFKEQ. The CDR3 is made up of 15 amino acids.

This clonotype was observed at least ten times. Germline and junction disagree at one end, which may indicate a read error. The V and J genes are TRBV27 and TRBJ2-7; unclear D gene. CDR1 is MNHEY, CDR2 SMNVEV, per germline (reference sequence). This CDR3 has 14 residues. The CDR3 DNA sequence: TGTGCCAGCAGCTTATTGGCTAGCTCCTACGAGCAGTACTTC. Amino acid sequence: CASSLLASSYEQYF.

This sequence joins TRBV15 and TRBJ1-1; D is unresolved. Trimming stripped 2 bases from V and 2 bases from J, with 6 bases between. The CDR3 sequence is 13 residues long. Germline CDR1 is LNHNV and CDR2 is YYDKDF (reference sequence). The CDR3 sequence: CATSRPYNTEAFF. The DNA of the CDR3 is TGTGCCACCAGCAGACCCTACAACACTGAAGCTTTCTTT. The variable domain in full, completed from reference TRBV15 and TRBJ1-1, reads DAMVIQNPRYQVTQFGKPVTLSCSQTLNHNVMYWYQQKSSQAPKLLFHYYDKDFNNEADTPDNFQSRRPNTSFCFLDIRSPGLGDTAMYLCATSRPYNTEAFFGQGTRLTVV.